These 25 T cell receptor beta chains were all obtained from the same sample, sequenced in a study of cytomegalovirus exposure and HLA in healthy donors. Use of 60 Vbeta and 13 Jbeta primers characterized the PCR. Libraries were prepared by immunoSEQ multiplex PCR; TCRdb keeps only in-frame clonotypes and omits some of them. The sample has some 160,000 clones, around three quarters seen once. Sample: PBMCs. The origin of the receptors is a man between 50 and 59 years old in good health and CMV-seropositive.

The V gene is TRBV12-5, the J gene TRBJ1-1; the match to TRBD1 covers 9 bases. Germline lookup yields CDR1 LGHNT and CDR2 FRNRAP. CDR3 size: 15 residues. The ends lost 5 bases at V and 4 bases at J; junction bases unmatched: 8. The CDR3 bases are TGTGCTAGTGGTACGGACAGGGGTTCGGGCACTGAAGCTTTCTTT. Its translation is CASGTDRGSGTEAFF.

The chain uses TRBV4-3 and TRBJ1-2; TRBD1 matches 9 bases. Trimming at V came to 3 bases and at J to 5 bases, leaving 4 bases not matched to a gene. Germline V CDR1 and CDR2: LGHNA, YSLEER. The CDR3 totals 14 residues. The CDR3 is CASSQDRGGYGYTF. The DNA for the CDR3 is TGCGCCAGCAGCCAGGACAGGGGTGGGTATGGCTACACCTTC.

The chain couples TRBV10-3 to TRBJ1-6; TRBD1 agrees at 7 bases. Germline V gives CDR1 ENHRY, CDR2 SYGVKD. The CDR3 spans 16 residues. V trimming: 11 bases; J trimming: 6 bases; junction bases outside the gene matches: 16. CDR3 DNA sequence: TGTGCCGCACGACCCAGGGGGGCTGAGAGTAATTCACCCCTCCACTTT. The encoded protein is CAARPRGAESNSPLHF.

CDR3 residues: CASSRNRGRNEQFF. CDR3 bases: TGTGCCAGCAGCCGCAACAGGGGGCGGAATGAGCAGTTCTTC. This rearrangement joins TRBV7-2 to TRBJ2-1; 9 bases are a match to TRBD1. CDR1 and CDR2 (germline): SGHTA, FQGNSA. Trimming took 5 bases from V and 7 from J; bases not matched to a gene: 6. The CDR3 has 14 amino acids.

The V and J genes are TRBV29-1 and TRBJ2-2; D is unclear. The CDR3 extends over 13 amino acids. Germline V lookup: CDR1 SQVTM, CDR2 ANQGSEA. V lost 4 bases to trimming and J lost 5 bases, with 11 bases between them. The CDR3 sequence: CSVAFDGTGELFF. CDR3 sequence (DNA): TGCAGCGTTGCATTCGACGGGACCGGGGAGCTGTTTTTT.

The V gene is TRBV10-3, the J gene TRBJ2-3; possibly TRBD2 for D (6 bases). CDR3 length equals 14 residues. Per germline, CDR1 ENHRY and CDR2 SYGVKD. The ends were cut back, 3 bases at V and 6 bases at J, with 13 bases in the middle. The DNA for the CDR3 is TGTGCCATCAGTGATCAGGGACTTTCCGATACGCAGTATTTT. Protein: CAISDQGLSDTQYF.

This clone was detected once. The chain joins TRBV5-1 to TRBJ2-5; 7 bases line up with TRBD1. Gene TRBJ2-7 matches the end of the DNA better, so the J call may be wrong. Looked up from germline, CDR1 is SGHRS and CDR2 is YFSETQ. The CDR3 is 16 residues long. The CDR3 region is CASGQRSAQGVGEQYF. DNA for the CDR3: TGCGCCAGCGGCCAAAGGTCGGCGCAGGGGGTTGGCGAGCAGTACTTC.

This chain connects TRBV10-3 to TRBJ1-2; 7 nucleotides line up with TRBD1. The V segment lost 0 bases and the J segment 5 bases; nucleotides outside the gene matches: 6. The CDR3 has 15 amino acids. Germline CDR1 is ENHRY and CDR2 is SYGVKD. The DNA of the CDR3 is TGTGCCATCAGTGAGTCCCGCGGGACAGTTTATGGCTACACCTTC. This encodes CAISESRGTVYGYTF.

The rearrangement uses TRBV19 and TRBJ2-6; possible D gene TRBD1, 5 bases. CDR3 size: 18 residues. Looked up from germline, CDR1 is LNHDA and CDR2 is SQIVND (reference sequence). The germline V and J ends were trimmed by 0 bases and 2 bases, with 14 bases remaining between them. The CDR3 DNA follows: TGTGCCAGTAGTATAGATGCGCCAGGGTTGACTGGGGCCAACGTCCTGACTTTC. Residues: CASSIDAPGLTGANVLTF.

The chain links TRBV4-2 to TRBJ2-3, with 8 bases that match TRBD1. J was trimmed by 4 bases and V by 0 bases; bases with no gene match: 6. This CDR3 contains 16 residues. CDR1 is LGHNA, CDR2 YNFKEQ, per germline. This chain's CDR3 is CASSQDSQGAADTQYF. Written as DNA, the CDR3 is TGTGCCAGCAGCCAAGATAGCCAGGGGGCAGCAGATACGCAGTATTTT.

The chain joins TRBV7-8 to TRBJ1-2, with TRBD1 as a possible D gene (6 bases). The CDR3 covers 13 residues. Germline CDR1 reads SGHVS; CDR2 reads FQNEAQ. Trimming removed 7 bases from V and 2 bases from J, with 11 bases in between. CDR3 DNA sequence: TGTGCCAGCACCTACGGACAGAACTATGGCTACACCTTC. Amino acids: CASTYGQNYGYTF.

This chain links TRBV7-9 with TRBJ2-2; D might be TRBD1 (5 bases). V lost 5 bases to trimming and J lost 3 bases, with 10 bases between them. Looked up from germline, CDR1 is SEHNR and CDR2 is FQNEAQ (reference sequence). The CDR3 consists of 14 residues. CDR3 DNA: TGTGCCAGCAGCGGTGACAGTTACACCGGGGAGCTGTTTTTT. Protein: CASSGDSYTGELFF. Using reference TRBV7-9 and TRBJ2-2 for the parts outside the CDR3, the full variable domain is DTGVSQNPRHKITKRGQNVTFRCDPISEHNRLYWYRQTLGQGPEFLTYFQNEAQLEKSRLLSDRFSAERPKGSFSTLEIQRTEQGDSAMYLCASSGDSYTGELFFGEGSRLTVL.

Only a few counts were recorded for this clone. The rearrangement joins TRBV7-9 to TRBJ1-1; D not certain. Germline V gives CDR1 SEHNR, CDR2 FQNEAQ (reference sequence). The germline V and J ends were trimmed by 5 bases and 1 base, with 17 bases remaining between them. CDR3 length: 16 residues. The CDR3: CASSTPEALENTEAFF. CDR3 DNA: TGTGCCAGCAGCACCCCCGAGGCCTTAGAGAACACTGAAGCTTTCTTT.

In this sample, this clone turned up a few times. The chain links TRBV2 to TRBJ2-5; D may be TRBD1 (5 bases). This CDR3 spans 13 amino acids. The germline V gene encodes CDR1 SNHLY and CDR2 FYNNEI. The ends were cut back, 6 bases at V and 5 bases at J, with 13 bases in the middle. CDR3 residues: CASRRGLRETQYF. The DNA of the CDR3 is TGTGCCAGCAGAAGGGGATTGCGGGAGACCCAGTACTTC. Filled out from reference TRBV2 and TRBJ2-5, the complete variable domain reads EPEVTQTPSHQVTQMGQEVILRCVPISNHLYFYWYRQILGQKVEFLVSFYNNEISEKSEIFDDQFSVERPDGSNFTLKIRSTKLEDSAMYFCASRRGLRETQYFGPGTRLLVL.

This chain links TRBV27 with TRBJ1-5; D gene uncertain. V was cut by 5 bases and J by 6 bases, with 20 bases left in between. Looked up from germline, CDR1 is MNHEY and CDR2 is SMNVEV (reference sequence). This CDR3 has 16 amino acids. The CDR3 region is CASSPRGKSPGQPQHF. The CDR3 coding sequence is TGTGCCAGCAGTCCACGGGGAAAATCACCGGGTCAGCCCCAGCATTTT.

The chain links TRBV18 to TRBJ2-7; possible D gene TRBD2, 7 bases. The ends were cut back, 4 bases at V and 0 bases at J, with 22 bases in the middle. The CDR3 sequence is 18 residues long. Germline CDR1 is KGHSH and CDR2 is LQKENI. The DNA for the CDR3 is TGTGCCAGCTCACTCCTCCGGGGGGCGGGGGCCCCCTCCTACGAGCAGTACTTC. Translated: CASSLLRGAGAPSYEQYF.

The V gene is TRBV7-9, the J gene TRBJ2-7; a weak D match, TRBD2 (5 bases). Germline V gives CDR1 SEHNR, CDR2 FQNEAQ (reference sequence). V was shortened by 1 base and J by 3 bases, with 13 bases between the two germline ends. The CDR3 is 15 amino acids. CDR3 nucleotides: TGTGCCAGCAGCTTAGACTTCGTCGGAGGCTACGAGCAGTACTTC. Amino acids: CASSLDFVGGYEQYF.

The V and J genes are TRBV4-2 and TRBJ2-5, with 8 bases aligning to TRBD2. Trimming took 4 bases from V and 1 from J; bases not matched to a gene: 2. Germline lookup yields CDR1 LGHNA and CDR2 YNFKEQ. The CDR3 is 14 amino acids. The chain's CDR3 is CASSRSGGQETQYF. The DNA for the CDR3 is TGTGCCAGCAGCCGAAGCGGGGGCCAAGAGACCCAGTACTTC.

This rearrangement joins TRBV4-2 to TRBJ2-7; possible D gene TRBD1, 6 bases. Germline V gene data show CDR1 as LGHNA and CDR2 as YNFKEQ. V dropped 5 bases and J dropped 5 bases, with 16 bases sitting between them. The length of the CDR3 is 14 residues. The CDR3 DNA follows: TGTGCCAGCAGCGAGTCGCCGTACAGGGACGAGCAGTACTTC. It yields the protein CASSESPYRDEQYF.

The rearrangement uses TRBV27 and TRBJ1-1; 10 bases agree with TRBD1. Germline lookup yields CDR1 MNHEY and CDR2 SMNVEV (reference sequence). The junction had 1 base not matched to a gene; V was cut back by 3 bases and J by 6 bases. The CDR3 runs to 13 residues. CDR3 loop: CASSFGQGAEAFF. CDR3 sequence (DNA): TGTGCCAGCAGTTTCGGACAGGGGGCTGAAGCTTTCTTT.

This clone has a single count. Other DNA sequences in this sample translate to the same CDR3. This chain uses TRBV5-6 with TRBJ2-3; 10 nucleotides agree with TRBD2. The germline V gene encodes CDR1 SGHDT and CDR2 YYEEEE. CDR3 length: 18 amino acids. The junction had 8 bases not matched to a gene; V was cut back by 1 base and J by 0 bases. The CDR3 DNA reads TGTGCCAGCAGCTTGCTCCTAGCGGGGGCTTTAAGCACAGATACGCAGTATTTT. As protein: CASSLLLAGALSTDTQYF.

This sequence joins TRBV9 and TRBJ1-2; a possible D gene is TRBD1 (6 bases). With 0 bases removed from V and 0 bases from J, the gap between germline ends came to 15 bases. Germline V lookup: CDR1 SGDLS, CDR2 YYNGEE. This CDR3 contains 17 residues. This CDR3 reads CASSVEAGALANYGYTF. DNA for the CDR3: TGTGCCAGCAGCGTAGAGGCAGGGGCCTTAGCTAACTATGGCTACACCTTC.

This sequence joins TRBV5-1 and TRBJ2-7, with TRBD2 matching over 11 bases. The CDR3 runs 14 residues. Germline V CDR1 and CDR2: SGHRS, YFSETQ. J lost 3 bases, V lost 3 bases, and 2 bases had no gene match. CDR3 residues: CASSSGTSGYEQYF. DNA of the CDR3: TGCGCCAGCAGCTCCGGGACTAGCGGCTACGAGCAGTACTTC. Full variable domain (outside the CDR3, taken from reference TRBV5-1 and TRBJ2-7): KAGVTQTPRYLIKTRGQQVTLSCSPISGHRSVSWYQQTPGQGLQFLFEYFSETQRNKGNFPGRFSGRQFSNSRSEMNVSTLELGDSALYLCASSSGTSGYEQYFGPGTRLTVT.

The sample holds one count of this clone. V and J are TRBV10-3 and TRBJ2-2, with TRBD2 matching over 11 bases. V trimming: 6 bases; J trimming: 7 bases; junction bases outside the gene matches: 13. This CDR3 has 17 residues. Germline V gene lookup returns CDR1 ENHRY and CDR2 SYGVKD. In DNA form, the CDR3 reads TGTGCCATCAGGGCGGGCGTAGCGGGGGGGCGCCGCGGGGAGCTGTTTTTT. It specifies CAIRAGVAGGRRGELFF.

This rearrangement joins TRBV19 to TRBJ2-7; D may be TRBD1 (6 bases). The CDR3 spans 14 residues. V lost 5 bases to trimming and J lost 5 bases, with 16 bases between them. The germline V gene encodes CDR1 LNHDA and CDR2 SQIVND (reference sequence). CDR3 sequence reads: CASSSEQGVNEQYF. The CDR3 region has the DNA TGTGCCAGTAGTTCCGAACAGGGTGTCAACGAGCAGTACTTC.